This record looks at one T cell receptor beta chain sequence and its context. CDR1 is SGHRS, CDR2 YFSETQ, per germline. The CDR3 is 15 residues long. V lost 5 bases to trimming and J lost 5 bases, with 20 bases between them. Repertoires were generated with immunoSEQ multiplex PCR, while TCRdb's copy carries only in-frame clones and drops some. The table includes some 45,000 clones, over 85% detected once. The sample originates from a study of blood T cell repertoires in COVID-19. The material sequenced was peripheral blood. The TCR comes from a man between 60 and 75 years old with COVID-19, enrolled during active disease. The V call is TRBV5-1, the J call TRBJ2-7, with D tentatively TRBD1 (5 bases). CDR3 protein: CASSLGVRGWDEQYF. The CDR3 nucleotides are TGCGCCAGCAGTTTAGGGGTAAGGGGTTGGGACGAGCAGTACTTC.